The present T cell receptor (beta chain) was sequenced within a study of T cell changes during pregnancy in multiple sclerosis. Only in-frame clones appear in the TCRdb table, and some are missing; sequencing was by immunoSEQ multiplex PCR. The sample contains about 21,000 clones, more than 85% of which appear only once. Germline assignment: CDR1 SNHLY and CDR2 FYNNEI. This CDR3 is 16 amino acids long. V lost 4 bases and J lost 2; bases outside the gene matches: 6. The chain joins TRBV2 to TRBJ1-5; 9 positions match TRBD1. Sequenced material: CD4+ T cells from peripheral blood mononuclear cells, taken in the third trimester of pregnancy. The sequence was obtained from a female donor with multiple sclerosis, enrolled in a pregnancy study. The CDR3 DNA reads as TGTGCCAGCAGTGCGAGGACAGGGGCAGGCAATCAGCCCCAGCATTTT. Encoded protein: CASSARTGAGNQPQHF.